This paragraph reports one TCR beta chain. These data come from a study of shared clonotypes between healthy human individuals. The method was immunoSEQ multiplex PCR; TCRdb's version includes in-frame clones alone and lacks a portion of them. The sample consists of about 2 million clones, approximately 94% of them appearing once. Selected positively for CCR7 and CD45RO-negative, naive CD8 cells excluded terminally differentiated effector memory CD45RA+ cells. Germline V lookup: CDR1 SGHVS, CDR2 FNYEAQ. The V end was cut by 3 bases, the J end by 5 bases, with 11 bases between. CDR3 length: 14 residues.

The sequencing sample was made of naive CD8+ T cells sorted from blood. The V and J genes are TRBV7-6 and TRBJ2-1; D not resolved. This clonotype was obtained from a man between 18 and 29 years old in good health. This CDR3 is CASSLLTANNEQFF. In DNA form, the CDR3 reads TGTGCCAGCAGCTTGCTCACCGCGAACAATGAGCAGTTCTTC.